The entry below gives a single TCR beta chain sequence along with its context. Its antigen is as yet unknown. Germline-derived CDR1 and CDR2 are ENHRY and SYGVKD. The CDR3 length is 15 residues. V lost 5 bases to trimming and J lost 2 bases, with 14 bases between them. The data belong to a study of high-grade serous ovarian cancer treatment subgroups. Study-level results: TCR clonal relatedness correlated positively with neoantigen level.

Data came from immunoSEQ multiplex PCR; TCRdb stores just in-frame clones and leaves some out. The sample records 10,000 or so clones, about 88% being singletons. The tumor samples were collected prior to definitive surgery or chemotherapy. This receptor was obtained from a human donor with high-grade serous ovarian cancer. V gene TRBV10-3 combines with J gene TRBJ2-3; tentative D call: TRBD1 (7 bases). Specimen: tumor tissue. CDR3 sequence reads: CAISNRGLNTDTQYF. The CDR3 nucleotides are TGTGCCATCAGTAACAGGGGACTTAACACAGATACGCAGTATTTT.